The present TCR beta chain was sequenced within a study of T cells in Graves' hyperthyroidism and ophthalmopathy (dated by TCRdb to between 2018 and 2021). A note on the overall study: Peripheral blood samples were taken at the time of initial diagnosis, prior to any treatment. To identify distinguishing TCR V-J signatures, a discovery cohort of 100 or so patients was used, comprising 43 with Graves' ophthalmopathy and around 57 with stable Graves' hyperthyroidism. Prospective prediction of ophthalmopathy was tested in an independent validation cohort of 18 to 20 hyperthyroidism patients and some 17 patients who later progressed to ophthalmopathy. The roughly 91 discovery patients were randomly split 7:3 into training and test sets. The study also compared thyroid tissue and blood T-cell repertoires from more than 5 Graves' hyperthyroidism patients. Following sampling, methimazole starting at 30 mg daily was given to hyperthyroidism patients, and high-dose intravenous methylprednisolone was given to ophthalmopathy patients. According to the paper, TCR Vbeta CDR3 sequencing was carried out on more than 120 peripheral blood samples, which came from some 41 ophthalmopathy, around 75 hyperthyroidism and about 17 progressor patients.

Beyond this particular receptor, the publication reports: Most expanded thyroid clonotypes (frequency above 0.001) were also detected in blood, suggesting blood repertoires may reflect thyroid immune responses. No statistical method was used to fix the sample size in advance, and group allocation was not hidden from the investigators. In validation, progression to ophthalmopathy was predicted by the model with around 71% sensitivity and 72.22% specificity, a median of approximately 6.5 months before onset. A model built on a 13 V-J signature distinguished ophthalmopathy from stable hyperthyroidism, reaching about 88% sensitivity and about 81% specificity in cross-validation and 80%/75% in testing.

This clonotype was detected once. This receptor's antigen is unknown. Qualities for individual bases were not recorded, and no much larger clone is one base off. A lone read is weak support. The TCR beta CDR3 regions were amplified from the RNA transcripts. For the first round of RT-PCR on the TCR CDR3, the HTBI primer set was used together with the Qiagen OneStep RT-PCR kit. A second multiplex PCR round built the libraries, followed by size selection and purification. The libraries were sequenced on an Illumina HiSeq2000 using paired-end 100 bp reads. The original methods were these. SOAPnuke was used to process the raw data, throwing out any read that contained adapters or uncalled bases, had a mean Phred below 15, or lacked an exact constant-primer or identifier match. High-quality paired reads were merged using COPE v1.2.5, and each unique nucleotide sequence was defined as a clonotype. Clonotypes were aligned to IMGT TRBV, TRBD and TRBJ reference segments using MiTCR v1.1. Analysis was restricted to V-J combinations with a frequency above 0.0001, which covered about 99% of repertoires. The TCS score was defined as F50 (clonal expansion) divided by E x V (chaos), with BLOSUM62-based TCRdist calculated between CDR3 peptides within each V-J. Welch's t-statistics and random forest reduced around 520 V-J features to roughly 13, which were used in a naive Bayes classifier (R e1071). Using fastp trimming at Q25 and MiXCR clonotype assembly, TCRdb reanalyzed the public sequencing data and kept in-frame beta chains. CDR3 protein sequences are deduplicated, and each keeps its most common genes and DNA. The V and J calls, along with clone size, are taken from TCRdb and not from the paper's own processing. Present in this sample are 250,000 to 400,000 distinct CDR3 sequences, roughly 13% of which were seen just once. Roughly 35% of the sample is held by the ten biggest clonotypes.

The CDR3 covers 14 residues, taking in both the cysteine and the phenylalanine. Of all the DNA, just the CDR3 is kept, 42 bases in frame from base 1. V and J are trimmed by 5 bases and 4 bases, and the gene matches miss 4 bases of the junction. From the germline V gene, CDR1 is MNHEY and CDR2 is SVGEGT. Ophthalmopathy patients had moderately to severely active disease, Clinical Activity Score of at least 3, NOSPECS grade of at least 4, and duration under 3 months. Any patient with an uncontrolled infection, another autoimmune disease, pregnancy or lactation was excluded. Diagnoses relied on clinical symptoms, serum thyroxine and TRAb, thyroid ultrasound and orbital computed tomography. PBMCs were isolated from 10 ml of fresh peripheral blood by Ficoll-Paque density gradient centrifugation. Total RNA was extracted using Trizol reagent, and RNA quality was assessed on an Agilent 2100 Bioanalyzer.

The clonotype originates from a woman aged 35 to 49 with Graves' ophthalmopathy. The chain employs TRBV6-2 or TRBV6-3 and TRBJ2-7; 11 bases in the junction line up with TRBD1. Sample: blood. The CDR3 is CASSGGTGGYEQYF. The nucleotides are TGTGCCAGCAGTGGGGGGACAGGGGGATACGAGCAGTACTTC.